The rows below give T cell receptor beta chains drawn from one sample of a study of neurological immune-mediated disorders. TCRdb reanalysed the 5' RACE reads using MiXCR and keeps one entry per CDR3 protein. This table has approximately 70,000 distinct CDR3 sequences, 4.8% appearing once. Specimen: PBMCs. The receptors shown here come from a woman aged 65 to 85 with multiple sclerosis. Each CDR3 is given with its conserved first and last residue. A D gene is named only where the DNA matches it firmly. Only part of the rows carry a size: once, few, many, or a class if the clone is expanded.

V gene	D gene	J gene	clone size	CDR3 DNA	CDR3 protein
TRBV6-1	TRBD2	TRBJ2-1	many	TGTGCCAGCTTATCGGCGGGAGGTCCCTACAATGAGCAGTTCTTC	CASLSAGGPYNEQFF
TRBV4-1	NA	TRBJ2-5	many	TGCGCCAGCAGCCAATTTGCAGGGGAAGAGACCCAGTACTTC	CASSQFAGEETQYF
TRBV7-2	TRBD2	TRBJ2-7	many	TGTGCCAGCAGCCCTCAGGAGCGGGATCACAACGAGCAGTACTTC	CASSPQERDHNEQYF
TRBV5-1	TRBD1	TRBJ1-1	many	TGCGCCAGCAGCGGGACAGGGAAGGGCACTGAAGCTTTCTTT	CASSGTGKGTEAFF
TRBV2	TRBD1	TRBJ1-6	many	TGTGCCAGCAGTCCGACAGGGGCCGAATGGGGCTCCTATAATTCACCCCTCCACTTT	CASSPTGAEWGSYNSPLHF
TRBV5-1	NA	TRBJ1-1	NA	TGCGCCAGCAGCGCGGACGCCTCGAACACTGAAGCTTTCTTT	CASSADASNTEAFF
TRBV7-2	TRBD1	TRBJ2-7	NA	TGTGCCAGCAGCTTATTGGGACAGGGGGCAGGCGAGCAGTACTTC	CASSLLGQGAGEQYF
TRBV7-9	TRBD2	TRBJ2-1	many	TGTGCCAGCAGCTTAGAGGTAGCGGGGGGGGATGAGCAGTTCTTC	CASSLEVAGGDEQFF
TRBV12-3/TRBV12-4	NA	TRBJ1-5	NA	TGTGCCAGCAGTGAGTATGTCTTTGGGCCCCAGCATTTT	CASSEYVFGPQHF
TRBV19	NA	TRBJ1-1	NA	TGTGCCAGTAGTATAAAAGGGAACACTGAAGCTTTCTTT	CASSIKGNTEAFF
TRBV5-1	TRBD1	TRBJ1-4	many	TGCGCCAGCAGCCCGGACAGGGTAATAGGGGAAAAACTGTTTTTT	CASSPDRVIGEKLFF
TRBV6-6	NA	TRBJ1-2	many	TGTGCCAGCACTTCAAACCTTCCCTATGGCTACACCTTC	CASTSNLPYGYTF
TRBV5-6	NA	TRBJ2-1	many	TGTGCCAGCAGCAAGGACGGTCCTTGGAAGCAGTTCTTC	CASSKDGPWKQFF
TRBV20-1	NA	TRBJ1-2	many	TGCAGTGCTAGATACACCTCCGGGACCCCCTATGGCTACACCTTC	CSARYTSGTPYGYTF
TRBV5-1	NA	TRBJ1-1	many	TGCGCCAGCAGCCGTGGACAGAACACTGAAGCTTTCTTT	CASSRGQNTEAFF
TRBV4-1	NA	TRBJ2-4	many	TGCGCCAGCAGCCAAGCTCCAACCATGTCGGGCAAAAACATTCAGTACTTC	CASSQAPTMSGKNIQYF
TRBV2	NA	TRBJ1-2	many	TGTGCCAGCAGTGAAGGTGGCTATGGCTACACCTTC	CASSEGGYGYTF
TRBV6-4	NA	TRBJ2-1	NA	TGTGCCAGCAGTGACGGGGGGGCAGGCCGCAATGAGCAGTTCTTC	CASSDGGAGRNEQFF
TRBV4-1	TRBD1	TRBJ1-2	many	TGCGCCAGCAGCCAAGATGACAGGGAAAGAGGTTCGGGTGGCTACACCTTC	CASSQDDRERGSGGYTF
TRBV7-2	NA	TRBJ2-7	many	TGTGCCAGCAGCGCCGCTAGCGACTCCTACGAGCAGTACTTC	CASSAASDSYEQYF
TRBV6-2/TRBV6-3	TRBD1	TRBJ1-1	NA	TGTGCCAGCAGTTACCCTTTGGGACAGATGAACACTGAAGCTTTCTTT	CASSYPLGQMNTEAFF
TRBV5-1	TRBD2	TRBJ2-3	many	TGCGCCAGCAGCGGCGGGTCACTAGCGGGAGGGATCACAGATACGCAGTATTTT	CASSGGSLAGGITDTQYF
TRBV14	NA	TRBJ2-5	few	TGTGCCAGGGTGATCAACGGGGGAGGAGAGACCCAGTACTTC	CARVINGGGETQYF
TRBV20-1	NA	TRBJ2-1	many	TGCAGTGCCCCCCGGGACTTCGCCTACAATGAGCAGTTCTTC	CSAPRDFAYNEQFF
TRBV7-9	NA	TRBJ2-3	many	TGTGCCAGCAGCTCCGTAAGCACAGATACGCAGTATTTT	CASSSVSTDTQYF
TRBV7-2	NA	TRBJ2-2	many	TGTGCCAGCAGCCAACGGGACTTAAACACCGGGGAGCTGTTTTTT	CASSQRDLNTGELFF
TRBV5-1	TRBD2	TRBJ2-1	many	TGCGCCAGCAGCCAGGGACTAGCGGGAGTGAATGAGCAGTTCTTC	CASSQGLAGVNEQFF
TRBV5-1	TRBD2	TRBJ2-5	many	TGCGCCAGCAGCTTCGCCCCTAGCGGGAGTATGAAGACCCAGTACTTC	CASSFAPSGSMKTQYF
TRBV29-1	NA	TRBJ2-7	many	TGCAGCGTTGTTCTCAGAACCTACGAGCAGTACTTC	CSVVLRTYEQYF
TRBV5-1	NA	TRBJ2-3	many	TGCGCCAGCAGCTTGCTTGCAGATACGCAGTATTTT	CASSLLADTQYF
TRBV9	TRBD2	TRBJ2-7	many	TGTGCCAGCAGCGTTAGCCTGGGGACTAGCGGGATCCTAGAGCAGTACTTC	CASSVSLGTSGILEQYF
TRBV5-1	TRBD1	TRBJ2-7	many	TGCGCCAGCAGAGTACAGGGGGCCTCCTACGAGCAGTACTTC	CASRVQGASYEQYF
TRBV9	NA	TRBJ2-5	many	TGTGCCAGCAGCGTAGCGGGACCCCAAGAGACCCAGTACTTC	CASSVAGPQETQYF
TRBV20-1	NA	TRBJ2-1	many	TGCAGTGCGCCGACTAGTCCCTACAATGAGCAGTTCTTC	CSAPTSPYNEQFF
TRBV12-3/TRBV12-4	TRBD1	TRBJ2-7	NA	TGTGCCAGTAGCCTTACTTCAGGGGGCGAGCAGTACTTC	CASSLTSGGEQYF
TRBV30	NA	TRBJ2-2	many	TGTGCCTGGAGTGTACAGAACACCGGGGAGCTGTTTTTT	CAWSVQNTGELFF
TRBV20-1	TRBD2	TRBJ2-7	medium-sized	TGCAGTGCTAGCGGGAGGATTTTTAACGAGCAGTACTTC	CSASGRIFNEQYF
TRBV20-1	TRBD2	TRBJ2-5	many	TGCAGTGCCGCGGGGGGTGGAGAGACCCAGTACTTC	CSAAGGGETQYF
TRBV7-7	NA	TRBJ2-1	many	TGTGCTAGCAGCCCCGGGGGAGTCTCCTACAATGAGCAGTTCTTC	CASSPGGVSYNEQFF
TRBV27	NA	TRBJ2-1	many	TGTGCCAGCAGTTCTTGGCGCACCTATGAGCAGTTCTTC	CASSSWRTYEQFF
TRBV12-3/TRBV12-4	TRBD1	TRBJ2-2	many	TGTGCCAGCAGATTACAGGGGGACACCGGGGAGCTGTTTTTT	CASRLQGDTGELFF
TRBV3-1	TRBD1	TRBJ1-1	many	TGTGCCAGCAGCCCGCAATACAGGGGGCAAGCTTTCTTT	CASSPQYRGQAFF
TRBV7-2	NA	TRBJ2-7	many	TGTGCGGGGGGAGACTCTTACGAGCAGTACTTC	CAGGDSYEQYF
TRBV7-2	TRBD2	TRBJ2-7	many	TGTGCCAGCAGCTTAGAGGGTAGCGGGGTTACCTACGAGCAGTACTTC	CASSLEGSGVTYEQYF
TRBV4-1	TRBD2	TRBJ2-5	many	TGCGCCAGCAGCCAAGGAAGCCTGGGACTAGCGGGGGGGGAGACCCAGTACTTC	CASSQGSLGLAGGETQYF
TRBV29-1	NA	TRBJ2-1	many	TGCAGCGTTGAAGGGTACCTCGGTAATGAGCAGTTCTTC	CSVEGYLGNEQFF
TRBV7-2	TRBD2	TRBJ2-3	many	TGTGCCAGCAGCCCTGGTACTAGCGGGAGGAACTTAGATACGCAGTATTTT	CASSPGTSGRNLDTQYF
TRBV15	TRBD1	TRBJ1-5	many	TGTGCCACCAGCCCCGACAGGGGGTCTCAGCCCCAGCATTTT	CATSPDRGSQPQHF
TRBV5-1	NA	TRBJ2-1	many	TGCGCCAGCAGCTTGGTGATAGGGTCACCAAATGAGCAGTTCTTC	CASSLVIGSPNEQFF
TRBV5-1	NA	TRBJ1-1	many	TGCGCCAGCAGCTTGGGACGACAGGCCCTGATCGGAGGAGCTTTCTTT	CASSLGRQALIGGAFF
TRBV7-9	NA	TRBJ2-7	many	TGTGCCAGCAGCTCTGACACTGCTTTCTACGAGCAGTACTTC	CASSSDTAFYEQYF
TRBV18	TRBD1	TRBJ2-1	many	TGTGCCAGCTCACAACTAAGGGGACAGGGGATTTTTTATGAGCAGTTCTTC	CASSQLRGQGIFYEQFF
TRBV20-1	TRBD1	TRBJ1-2	few	TGCAGTGCTAGAGATCCCCAGGGGGCAAAAGGCTACACCTTC	CSARDPQGAKGYTF
TRBV5-1	TRBD1	TRBJ2-2	many	TGCGCCAGCAGTCGGGACAGGTCCCCCGGGGAGCTGTTTTTT	CASSRDRSPGELFF
TRBV4-1	TRBD2	TRBJ2-1	many	TGCGCCAGCAGCCGAGTGCTAGCGGGGTACAATGAGCAGTTCTTC	CASSRVLAGYNEQFF
TRBV7-2	TRBD1	TRBJ1-1	many	TGTGCCAGCAGTCCAGGGACAGACCTGCCCATTTATGAAGCTTTCTTT	CASSPGTDLPIYEAFF